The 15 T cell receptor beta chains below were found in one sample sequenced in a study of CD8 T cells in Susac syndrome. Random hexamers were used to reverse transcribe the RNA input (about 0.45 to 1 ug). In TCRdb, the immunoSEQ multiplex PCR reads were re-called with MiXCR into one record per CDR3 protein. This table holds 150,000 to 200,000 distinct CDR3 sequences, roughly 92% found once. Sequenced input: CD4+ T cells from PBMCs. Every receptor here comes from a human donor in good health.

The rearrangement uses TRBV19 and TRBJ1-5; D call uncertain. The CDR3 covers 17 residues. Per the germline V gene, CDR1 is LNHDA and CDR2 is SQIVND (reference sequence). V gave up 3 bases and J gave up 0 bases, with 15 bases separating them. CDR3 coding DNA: TGTGCCAGTAGTATTGTCCGCAGTACCTATAGCAATCAGCCCCAGCATTTT. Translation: CASSIVRSTYSNQPQHF.

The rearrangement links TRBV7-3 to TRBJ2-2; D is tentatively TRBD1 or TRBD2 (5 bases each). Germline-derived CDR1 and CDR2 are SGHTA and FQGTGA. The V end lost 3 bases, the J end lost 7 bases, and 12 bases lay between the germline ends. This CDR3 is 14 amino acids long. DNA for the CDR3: TGTGCCAGCAGCTTTCCGGGGACCGGCGGGGAGCTGTTTTTT. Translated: CASSFPGTGGELFF.

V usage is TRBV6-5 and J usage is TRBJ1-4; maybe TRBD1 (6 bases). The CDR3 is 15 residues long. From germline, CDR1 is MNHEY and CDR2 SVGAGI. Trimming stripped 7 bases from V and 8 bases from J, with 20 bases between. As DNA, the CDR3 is TGTGCCAGCACTCAACGGGGGGGCTGGAGGGAAAAACTGTTTTTT. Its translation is CASTQRGGWREKLFF.

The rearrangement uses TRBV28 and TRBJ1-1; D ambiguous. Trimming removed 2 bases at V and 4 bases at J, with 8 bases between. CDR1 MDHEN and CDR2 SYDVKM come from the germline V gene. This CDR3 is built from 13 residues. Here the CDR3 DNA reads TGTGCCAGCAGTTTAGATAGGCTCACTGAAGCTTTCTTT. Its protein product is CASSLDRLTEAFF.

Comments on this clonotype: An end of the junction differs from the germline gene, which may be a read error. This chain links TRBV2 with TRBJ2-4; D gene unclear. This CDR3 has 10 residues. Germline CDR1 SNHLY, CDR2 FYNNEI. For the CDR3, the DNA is TGTGCCAGCAGCACCCTCCGTATCGACTTC. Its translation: CASSTLRIDF. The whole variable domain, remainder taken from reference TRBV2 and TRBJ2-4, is EPEVTQTPSHQVTQMGQEVILRCVPISNHLYFYWYRQILGQKVEFLVSFYNNEISEKSEIFDDQFSVERPDGSNFTLKIRSTKLEDSAMYFCASSTLRIDFGAGTRLSVL.

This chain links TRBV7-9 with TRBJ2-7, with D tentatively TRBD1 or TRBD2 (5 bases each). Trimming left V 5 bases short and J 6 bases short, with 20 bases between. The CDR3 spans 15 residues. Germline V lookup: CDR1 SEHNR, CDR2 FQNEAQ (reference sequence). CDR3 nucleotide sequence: TGTGCCAGCAGCCACCGAACGGGGCTTCTCAGCGAGCAGTACTTC. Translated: CASSHRTGLLSEQYF.

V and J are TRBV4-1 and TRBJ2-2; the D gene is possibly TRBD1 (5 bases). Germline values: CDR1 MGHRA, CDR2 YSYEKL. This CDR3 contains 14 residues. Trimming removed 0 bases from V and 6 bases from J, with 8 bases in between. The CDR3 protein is CASSQDRVAGELFF. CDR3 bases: TGCGCCAGCAGCCAAGACAGGGTCGCCGGGGAGCTGTTTTTT.

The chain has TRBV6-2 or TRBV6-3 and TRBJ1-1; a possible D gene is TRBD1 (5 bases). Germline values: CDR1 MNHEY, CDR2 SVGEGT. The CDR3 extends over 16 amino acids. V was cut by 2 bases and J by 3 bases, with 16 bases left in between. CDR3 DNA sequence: TGTGCCAGCAGTTACAATCGGGGCAACTATTACACTGAAGCTTTCTTT. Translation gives CASSYNRGNYYTEAFF.

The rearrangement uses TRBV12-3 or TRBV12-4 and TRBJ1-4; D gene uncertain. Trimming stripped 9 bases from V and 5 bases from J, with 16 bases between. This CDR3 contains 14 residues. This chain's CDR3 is CASGEETLNEKLFF. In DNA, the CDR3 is TGTGCCAGTGGCGAAGAGACACTGAATGAAAAACTGTTTTTT.

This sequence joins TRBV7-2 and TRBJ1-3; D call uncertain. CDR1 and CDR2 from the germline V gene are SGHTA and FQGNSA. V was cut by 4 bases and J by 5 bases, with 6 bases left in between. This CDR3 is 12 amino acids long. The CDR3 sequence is CASSSERNTIYF. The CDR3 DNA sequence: TGTGCCAGCAGCTCGGAGAGAAACACCATATATTTT. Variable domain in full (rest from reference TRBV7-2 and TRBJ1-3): GAGVSQSPSNKVTEKGKDVELRCDPISGHTALYWYRQSLGQGLEFLIYFQGNSAPDKSGLPSDRFSAERTGGSVSTLTIQRTQQEDSAVYLCASSSERNTIYFGEGSWLTVV.

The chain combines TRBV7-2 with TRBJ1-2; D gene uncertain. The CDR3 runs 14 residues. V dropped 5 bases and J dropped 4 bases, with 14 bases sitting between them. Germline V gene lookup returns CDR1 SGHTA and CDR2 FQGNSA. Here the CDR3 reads CASSPSRDLYGYTF. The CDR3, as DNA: TGTGCCAGCAGCCCCAGTAGGGATCTCTATGGCTACACCTTC.

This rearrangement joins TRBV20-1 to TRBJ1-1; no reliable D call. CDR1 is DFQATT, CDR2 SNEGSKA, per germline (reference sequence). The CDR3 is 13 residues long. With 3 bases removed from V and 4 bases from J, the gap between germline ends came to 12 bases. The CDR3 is CSASWRPSTEAFF. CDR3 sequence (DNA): TGCAGTGCTAGTTGGAGGCCGAGCACTGAAGCTTTCTTT.

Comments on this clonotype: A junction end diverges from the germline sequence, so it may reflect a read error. CDR3 DNA: TGTGCTAGCAGCCCGCGACTAGCGGGGGGGCTTCCAGATACGCAGTATTTT. Translation gives CASSPRLAGGLPDTQYF. The gene calls are TRBV7-7 and TRBJ2-3; 14 nucleotides match TRBD2. The germline V gene has CDR1 SSHAT and CDR2 FNYEAQ (reference sequence). CDR3 length: 17 amino acids.

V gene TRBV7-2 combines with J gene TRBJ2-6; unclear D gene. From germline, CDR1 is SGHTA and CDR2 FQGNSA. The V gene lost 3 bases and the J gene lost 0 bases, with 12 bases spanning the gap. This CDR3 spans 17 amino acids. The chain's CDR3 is CASSFTIWSSGANVLTF. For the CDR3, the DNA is TGTGCCAGCAGCTTTACAATCTGGAGCTCTGGGGCCAACGTCCTGACTTTC.

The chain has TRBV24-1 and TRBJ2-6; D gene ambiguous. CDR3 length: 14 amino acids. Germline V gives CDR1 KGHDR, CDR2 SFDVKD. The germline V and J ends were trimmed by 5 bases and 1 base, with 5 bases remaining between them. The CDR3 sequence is CATSVGSGANVLTF. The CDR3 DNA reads TGTGCCACCAGTGTGGGGTCTGGGGCCAACGTCCTGACTTTC.